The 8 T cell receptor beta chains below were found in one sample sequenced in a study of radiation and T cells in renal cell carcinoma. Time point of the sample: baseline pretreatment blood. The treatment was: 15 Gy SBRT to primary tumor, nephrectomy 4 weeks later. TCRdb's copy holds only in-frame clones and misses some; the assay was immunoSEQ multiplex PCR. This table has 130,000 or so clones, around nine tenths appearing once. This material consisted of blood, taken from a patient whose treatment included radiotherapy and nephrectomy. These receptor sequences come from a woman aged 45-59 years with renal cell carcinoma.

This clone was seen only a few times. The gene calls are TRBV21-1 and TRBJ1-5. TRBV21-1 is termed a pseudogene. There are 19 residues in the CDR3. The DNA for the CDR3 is TGTGCCAGCAGCAAAGTTCCAGCCTTTCCATCCCCTCATGATCAGCCCCAGCATTTT. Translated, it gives CASSKVPAFPSPHDQPQHF.

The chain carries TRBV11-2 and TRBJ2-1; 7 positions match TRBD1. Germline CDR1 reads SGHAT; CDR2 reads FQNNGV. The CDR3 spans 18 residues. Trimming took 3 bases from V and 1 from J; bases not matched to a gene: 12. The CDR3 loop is CASSFRDSSPWSYNEQFF. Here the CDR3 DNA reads TGTGCCAGCAGCTTCCGGGACAGCTCCCCATGGTCCTACAATGAGCAGTTCTTC.

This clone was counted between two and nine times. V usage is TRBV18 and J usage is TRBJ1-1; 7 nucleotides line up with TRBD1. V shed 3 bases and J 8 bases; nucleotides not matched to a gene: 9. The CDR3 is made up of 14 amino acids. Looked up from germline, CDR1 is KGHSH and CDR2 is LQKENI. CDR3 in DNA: TGTGCCAGCTCACCGCGGCAGGGGGAACTCGAAGCTTTCTTT. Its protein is CASSPRQGELEAFF. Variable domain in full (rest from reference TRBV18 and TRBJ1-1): NAGVMQNPRHLVRRRGQEARLRCSPMKGHSHVYWYRQLPEEGLKFMVYLQKENIIDESGMPKERFSAEFPKEGPSILRIQQVVRGDSAAYFCASSPRQGELEAFFGQGTRLTVV.

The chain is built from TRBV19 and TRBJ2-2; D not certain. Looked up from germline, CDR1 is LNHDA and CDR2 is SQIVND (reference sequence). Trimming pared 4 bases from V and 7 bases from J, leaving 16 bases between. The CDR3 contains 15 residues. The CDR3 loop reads CASSSPRYTIGELFF. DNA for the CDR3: TGTGCCAGTAGTAGCCCCCGCTACACCATCGGGGAGCTGTTTTTT.

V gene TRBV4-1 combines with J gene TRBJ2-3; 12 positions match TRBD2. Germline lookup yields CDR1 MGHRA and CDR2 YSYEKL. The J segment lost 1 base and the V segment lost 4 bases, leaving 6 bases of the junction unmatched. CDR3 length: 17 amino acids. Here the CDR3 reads CASSRRLAGERTDTQYF. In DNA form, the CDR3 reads TGCGCCAGCAGCCGCAGACTAGCGGGGGAGCGCACAGATACGCAGTATTTT.

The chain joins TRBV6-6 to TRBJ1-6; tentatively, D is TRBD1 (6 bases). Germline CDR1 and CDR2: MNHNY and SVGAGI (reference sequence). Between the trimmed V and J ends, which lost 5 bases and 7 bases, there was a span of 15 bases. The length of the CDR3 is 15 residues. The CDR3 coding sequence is TGTGCCAGCAGTATACTGGACAGCTCAAATTCACCCCTCCACTTT. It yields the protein CASSILDSSNSPLHF.

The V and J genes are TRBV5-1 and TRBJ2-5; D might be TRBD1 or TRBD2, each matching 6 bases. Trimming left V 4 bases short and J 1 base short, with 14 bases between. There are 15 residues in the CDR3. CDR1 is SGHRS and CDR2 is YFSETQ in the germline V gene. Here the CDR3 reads CASSLQGGPQETQYF. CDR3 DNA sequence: TGCGCCAGCAGCCTGCAAGGGGGGCCCCAAGAGACCCAGTACTTC.

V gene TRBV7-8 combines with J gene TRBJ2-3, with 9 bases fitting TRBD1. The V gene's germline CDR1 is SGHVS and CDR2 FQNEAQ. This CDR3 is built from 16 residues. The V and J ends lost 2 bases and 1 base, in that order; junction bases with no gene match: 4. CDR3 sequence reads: CASSLRRDRGTDTQYF. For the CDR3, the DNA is TGTGCCAGCAGCTTACGCCGGGACAGGGGCACAGATACGCAGTATTTT. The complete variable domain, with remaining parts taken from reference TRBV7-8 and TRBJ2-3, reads GAGVSQSPRYKVAKRGQDVALRCDPISGHVSLFWYQQALGQGPEFLTYFQNEAQLDKSGLPSDRFFAERPEGSVSTLKIQRTQQEDSAVYLCASSLRRDRGTDTQYFGPGTRLTVL.